What follows are 30 T cell receptor beta chains derived from one specimen sequenced in a study of beta chain features in type 1 diabetes. The study's findings and limits: Researchers report that Type 1 diabetes patients had moderately but significantly shorter TCRB CDR3s across all four CD4+ subsets.

Expressed TCRB transcripts were sequenced because the isolated RNA had all been reverse transcribed beforehand. Clones were read by immunoSEQ multiplex PCR, and TCRdb kept only the in-frame ones, dropping some. The sample has around 56,000 clones; approximately 52% are singletons. Antigens of these TCRs are unknown. The sequenced sample consisted of Tregs from blood. These receptors all stem from a woman aged 40 to 50 with type 1 diabetes.

In this sample, this clone turned up a few times. V usage is TRBV7-9 and J usage is TRBJ1-1; maybe TRBD1 (6 bases). The germline CDR1 and CDR2 sequences are SEHNR and FQNEAQ (reference sequence). Deletions cut 3 bases from V and 4 bases from J, with 15 bases between. The CDR3 extends over 15 amino acids. CDR3 in DNA: TGTGCCAGCAGCTTGGCCGGCCTGGGGGCCACTGAAGCTTTCTTT. Its protein is CASSLAGLGATEAFF.

V is TRBV7-9 and J is TRBJ1-2; the match to TRBD1 covers 8 bases. Germline V gene data show CDR1 as SEHNR and CDR2 as FQNEAQ (reference sequence). V was clipped by 5 bases and J by 10 bases; unmatched bases: 9. There are 13 residues in the CDR3. The CDR3 DNA reads TGTGCCAGCAGCCTCGACAGGGGCCGAGACTACACCTTC. Amino acid sequence: CASSLDRGRDYTF.

This chain joins TRBV7-3 and TRBJ2-1, with TRBD2 matching 10 bases. The length of the CDR3 is 15 residues. J lost 7 bases, V lost 4 bases, and 7 bases had no gene match. The germline gives CDR1 SGHTA, CDR2 FQGTGA. This CDR3 is CASSSGLAAPNEQFF. In DNA form, the CDR3 reads TGTGCCAGCAGCTCCGGACTAGCGGCTCCTAATGAGCAGTTCTTC.

The chain has TRBV6-5 and TRBJ2-2; TRBD2 agrees at 10 bases. Germline CDR1 reads MNHEY; CDR2 reads SVGAGI. This CDR3 is built from 15 residues. V lost 2 bases, J lost 7 bases, and 4 bases stayed unmatched. Written as DNA, the CDR3 is TGTGCCAGCAGTTACCGTCTAGCGGGGGTCGGGGAGCTGTTTTTT. As protein: CASSYRLAGVGELFF.

This clone was observed a few times. This chain links TRBV6-5 with TRBJ1-4, with D perhaps TRBD1 (6 bases). This CDR3 is built from 14 residues. The germline V gene encodes CDR1 MNHEY and CDR2 SVGAGI. Trimming stripped 2 bases from V and 5 bases from J, with 9 bases between. The CDR3 loop reads CASSYGGQNEKLFF. CDR3 bases: TGTGCCAGCAGTTACGGGGGCCAGAATGAAAAACTGTTTTTT.

This clone was seen just once. This chain connects TRBV29-1 to TRBJ2-3; 10 positions match TRBD2. This CDR3 contains 14 residues. Germline-derived CDR1 and CDR2 are SQVTM and ANQGSEA. The trim removed 5 bases at V and 4 bases at J, leaving 6 bases unmatched. The CDR3 coding sequence is TGCAGCGTTTGGGCTAGCGGGAGTGCAGATACGCAGTATTTT. It specifies CSVWASGSADTQYF.

This clone was observed a handful of times. The CDR3 loop is CASSQDLRTWVDEQFF. In nucleotides, the CDR3 is TGTGCCAGCAGCCAAGATTTACGGACTTGGGTTGATGAGCAGTTCTTC. The genes are TRBV4-2 and TRBJ2-1, with D perhaps TRBD2 (5 bases). Germline V gene lookup returns CDR1 LGHNA and CDR2 YNFKEQ. Trimming shortened V by 0 bases and J by 8 bases, and 17 bases separated the two germline ends. The CDR3 loop spans 16 amino acids.

This chain links TRBV10-3 with TRBJ2-3; D remains ambiguous. Germline lookup yields CDR1 ENHRY and CDR2 SYGVKD. The CDR3 is made up of 15 amino acids. V was shortened by 8 bases and J by 1 base, with 16 bases between the two germline ends. The CDR3 here is CAILVAHGGTDTQYF. CDR3 bases: TGTGCCATCCTTGTAGCCCATGGTGGCACAGATACGCAGTATTTT.

There are a few counts of this clone. The gene calls are TRBV4-1 and TRBJ2-2; 8 positions match TRBD2. Trimming removed 0 bases from V and 0 bases from J; junction bases left unmatched: 3. Germline CDR1 and CDR2: MGHRA and YSYEKL. This CDR3 is built from 17 residues. Here the CDR3 reads CASSQDLTSANTGELFF. CDR3 coding DNA: TGCGCCAGCAGCCAAGATTTGACTAGCGCGAACACCGGGGAGCTGTTTTTT.

This clone came up a few times. The chain carries TRBV7-3 and TRBJ1-1; 7 positions match TRBD1. CDR1 SGHTA and CDR2 FQGTGA come from the germline V gene. CDR3 length: 15 residues. V gave up 3 bases and J gave up 0 bases; unmatched junction bases: 4. The CDR3 loop reads CASSFLTGLNTEAFF. Written as DNA, the CDR3 is TGTGCCAGCAGCTTTTTGACAGGGCTGAACACTGAAGCTTTCTTT.

A few counts support this clone. The V and J genes are TRBV5-1 and TRBJ2-2; the match to TRBD1 covers 7 bases. Unmatched junction bases numbered 6, after V lost 4 bases and J lost 3 bases. Germline CDR1 SGHRS, CDR2 YFSETQ. This CDR3 spans 15 amino acids. This CDR3 is CASSPDRSDTGELFF. The DNA of the CDR3 is TGCGCCAGCAGCCCGGACAGGTCTGACACCGGGGAGCTGTTTTTT. Full variable domain (outside the CDR3, taken from reference TRBV5-1 and TRBJ2-2): KAGVTQTPRYLIKTRGQQVTLSCSPISGHRSVSWYQQTPGQGLQFLFEYFSETQRNKGNFPGRFSGRQFSNSRSEMNVSTLELGDSALYLCASSPDRSDTGELFFGEGSRLTVL.

This chain links TRBV29-1 with TRBJ2-7; perhaps TRBD1 as D (5 bases). Deletions cut 6 bases from V and 1 base from J, with 16 bases between. CDR1 SQVTM and CDR2 ANQGSEA come from the germline V gene. The CDR3 runs to 14 residues. The CDR3 DNA sequence: TGCAGCGTACCCGGACAAGGCAATTCCTACGAGCAGTACTTC. Residues: CSVPGQGNSYEQYF.

The rearrangement joins TRBV28 to TRBJ2-7, with TRBD2 matching over 11 bases. With 4 bases clipped from V and 4 bases from J, the junction kept 6 bases outside the gene matches. This CDR3 has 15 residues. Per germline, CDR1 MDHEN and CDR2 SYDVKM. Here the CDR3 DNA reads TGTGCCAGCAGTTCTCCGGGACTAGCGGAATACGAGCAGTACTTC. Its protein product is CASSSPGLAEYEQYF. Together with reference TRBV28 and TRBJ2-7, the CDR3 gives the full variable domain: DVKVTQSSRYLVKRTGEKVFLECVQDMDHENMFWYRQDPGLGLRLIYFSYDVKMKEKGDIPEGYSVSREKKERFSLILESASTNQTSMYLCASSSPGLAEYEQYFGPGTRLTVT.

The table lists this clone with a few counts. The rearrangement uses TRBV6-5 and TRBJ1-4, with D possibly TRBD1 on 6 matching bases. The CDR3 loop spans 12 amino acids. Per the germline V gene, CDR1 is MNHEY and CDR2 is SVGAGI. The V and J ends lost 6 bases and 8 bases respectively, with 10 bases between them. In DNA, the CDR3 is TGTGCCAGCAGACAGGGTGCGGAAAAACTGTTTTTT. It is translated as CASRQGAEKLFF.

The chain has TRBV29-1 and TRBJ2-1, with a tentative D call TRBD1 (6 bases). The CDR3 length is 13 residues. V lost 2 bases to trimming and J lost 9 bases, with 14 bases between them. CDR1 is SQVTM, CDR2 ANQGSEA, per germline. Here the CDR3 DNA reads TGCAGCGTTGAATGGGGAAAAGGGGGTGAGCAGTTCTTC. Its translation is CSVEWGKGGEQFF.

The genes are TRBV27 and TRBJ2-5, with D maybe TRBD2 (5 bases). The J call is uncertain, as TRBJ2-7 better fits the DNA end. Germline-derived CDR1 and CDR2 are MNHEY and SMNVEV (reference sequence). There are 13 residues in the CDR3. The CDR3 sequence is CASSLTGSYEQYF. CDR3 DNA: TGTGCCAGCAGTTTAACGGGGTCCTACGAGCAGTACTTC.

This sequence joins TRBV5-1 and TRBJ2-3; D perhaps matches TRBD2 (5 bases). Trimming pared 4 bases from V and 4 bases from J, leaving 10 bases between. The germline CDR1 and CDR2 sequences are SGHRS and YFSETQ. The CDR3 contains 13 residues. The CDR3 bases are TGCGCCAGCAGCCCCGCGGAGGCAGATACGCAGTATTTT. Its protein is CASSPAEADTQYF.

The chain employs TRBV5-1 and TRBJ2-1, with TRBD2 matching over 11 bases. Germline lookup yields CDR1 SGHRS and CDR2 YFSETQ. This CDR3 has 17 residues. V lost 6 bases, J lost 3 bases, and 11 bases stayed unmatched. CDR3 amino acids: CASKDISGGGIYNEQFF. The CDR3 DNA sequence: TGCGCCAGCAAAGATATTAGCGGGGGGGGAATCTACAATGAGCAGTTCTTC.

The CDR3 is CASSSGDFTGNTIYF. In nucleotides, the CDR3 is TGCGCCAGCAGCTCGGGGGATTTCACTGGAAACACCATATATTTT. V gene TRBV5-1 combines with J gene TRBJ1-3; possible D gene TRBD1, 5 bases. V was shortened by 3 bases and J by 2 bases, with 12 bases between the two germline ends. Germline loops: CDR1 SGHRS, CDR2 YFSETQ. The CDR3 sequence is 15 residues long.

Worth noting for this clone: The same CDR3 arises from other DNA sequences in this sample as well. The V gene is TRBV5-1, the J gene TRBJ1-1; D ambiguous. V was clipped by 0 bases and J by 5 bases, with 11 bases between them. Germline V gene lookup returns CDR1 SGHRS and CDR2 YFSETQ. The CDR3 covers 14 residues. CDR3 residues: CASSLGGVNTEAFF. The CDR3 DNA reads TGCGCCAGCAGCTTGGGCGGGGTTAATACTGAAGCTTTCTTT.

The chain couples TRBV19 to TRBJ1-4; D is ambiguous. Germline V gives CDR1 LNHDA, CDR2 SQIVND (reference sequence). CDR3 size: 11 residues. V lost 6 bases to trimming and J lost 7 bases, with 6 bases between them. The CDR3 spells CASRLSEKLFF. In nucleotides, the CDR3 is TGTGCCAGTAGACTTTCTGAAAAACTGTTTTTT. The whole variable domain, filled in from reference TRBV19 and TRBJ1-4, reads DGGITQSPKYLFRKEGQNVTLSCEQNLNHDAMYWYRQDPGQGLRLIYYSQIVNDFQKGDIAEGYSVSREKKESFPLTVTSAQKNPTAFYLCASRLSEKLFFGSGTQLSVL.

Only a few counts were recorded for this clone. The DNA of the CDR3 is TGTGCCAGTTCGAGGGCCGGGGGATACAATGAGCAGTTCTTC. Translated, it gives CASSRAGGYNEQFF. The rearrangement joins TRBV28 to TRBJ2-1; possibly TRBD2 for D (6 bases). The CDR3 contains 14 residues. V was trimmed by 9 bases and J by 4 bases, leaving 16 bases between them. Germline-derived CDR1 and CDR2 are MDHEN and SYDVKM. Full variable domain (remainder filled in from reference TRBV28 and TRBJ2-1): DVKVTQSSRYLVKRTGEKVFLECVQDMDHENMFWYRQDPGLGLRLIYFSYDVKMKEKGDIPEGYSVSREKKERFSLILESASTNQTSMYLCASSRAGGYNEQFFGPGTRLTVL.

For the CDR3, the DNA is TGTGCCACACAGAACCGGGACAGGGCAATTGGTGGCTACACCTTC. Encoded protein: CATQNRDRAIGGYTF. The rearrangement links TRBV28 to TRBJ1-2; 9 positions agree with TRBD1. CDR1 MDHEN and CDR2 SYDVKM come from the germline V gene. The CDR3 loop spans 15 amino acids. With 10 bases clipped from V and 7 bases from J, the junction kept 16 bases outside the gene matches.

The rearrangement uses TRBV5-4 and TRBJ2-1; TRBD2 matches at 9 bases. The germline gives CDR1 SGHNT, CDR2 YYREEE (reference sequence). The CDR3 length is 17 residues. The ends lost 3 bases at V and 4 bases at J; junction bases unmatched: 11. CDR3 nucleotide sequence: TGTGCCAGCAGCTCGGGGACTAGCAGGGTTATGTACAATGAGCAGTTCTTC. It yields the protein CASSSGTSRVMYNEQFF.

This sequence joins TRBV28 and TRBJ2-5; 9 bases map to TRBD2. Per germline, CDR1 MDHEN and CDR2 SYDVKM. The length of the CDR3 is 14 residues. The CDR3 DNA reads TGTGTCTTGGGGGGCGGGAGGGCCGGAGAGACCCAGTACTTC. Protein product: CVLGGGRAGETQYF.

This clone was seen a handful of times. This chain links TRBV2 with TRBJ1-1, with TRBD1 identical over 7 bases. CDR3 size: 13 residues. V lost 8 bases to trimming and J lost 6 bases; unmatched junction nucleotides: 9. Germline V gene data show CDR1 as SNHLY and CDR2 as FYNNEI. CDR3 loop: CASGLQGQAEAFF. The DNA for the CDR3 is TGTGCCAGCGGACTACAGGGGCAAGCTGAAGCTTTCTTT.

The DNA for the CDR3 is TGTGCCAGCAGTTTGAGACTGACAGCTCGGAATGAGCAGTTCTTC. Protein product: CASSLRLTARNEQFF. This chain links TRBV28 with TRBJ2-1; a possible D gene is TRBD1 (5 bases). The V end lost 3 bases, the J end lost 7 bases, and 16 bases lay between the germline ends. CDR3 length: 15 amino acids. Per the germline V gene, CDR1 is MDHEN and CDR2 is SYDVKM.

This clone came up once. The chain joins TRBV7-2 to TRBJ1-2, with 8 bases aligning to TRBD1. The CDR3 loop spans 14 amino acids. With 6 bases clipped from V and 4 bases from J, the junction kept 7 bases outside the gene matches. In germline, CDR1 is SGHTA, CDR2 FQGNSA. The CDR3 bases are TGTGCCAGCAGTCCGGGACAGGCAATCTATGGCTACACCTTC. Translating gives CASSPGQAIYGYTF.

The V gene is TRBV2, the J gene TRBJ2-7, with D unresolved. Trimming removed 5 bases from V and 7 bases from J, with 9 bases in between. Per germline, CDR1 SNHLY and CDR2 FYNNEI. There are 11 residues in the CDR3. CDR3 coding DNA: TGTGCCAGCAGTTACCTCGAGGAGCAGTACTTC. Amino acids: CASSYLEEQYF.

This clone was seen only once. The junction departs from the called germline gene at one end, perhaps through a read error. This sequence joins TRBV7-7 and TRBJ2-5, with 16 bases fitting TRBD2. CDR1 and CDR2 (germline): SSHAT, FNYEAQ (reference sequence). CDR3 length equals 16 residues. Here the CDR3 reads CASSWGLAGGPETQYF. The CDR3, as DNA: TGTGCTAGCAGCTGGGGACTAGCGGGGGGGCCAGAGACCCAGTACTTC.